This paragraph covers one T cell receptor beta chain sequence. Its antigen remains unknown. The data were taken from a study of T cell responses to AZD1222 COVID-19 vaccine. Broader study findings: Of spike-specific TCRs, nearly half reportedly target regions left unmutated in variants. When two AZD1222 doses had been given, Spike-specific TCR breadth and depth rose. A mostly white British donor set with more females was recruited, and clonal diversity was possibly underestimated.

This table comes from immunoSEQ multiplex PCR, and its TCRdb copy is limited to in-frame clones, with some not included. The sample consists of under 150,000 clones, almost 85% of them appearing once. The V end lost 2 bases, the J end lost 7 bases, and 6 bases lay between the germline ends. The length of the CDR3 is 12 residues. CDR1 is LGHDT, CDR2 YNNKEL, per germline (reference sequence). This clonotype originated in an adult who received the MenACWY meningococcal vaccine as a control. This material consisted of peripheral blood, taken 28 days after the second dose of the MenACWY control vaccine. V gene TRBV3-1 (or the pseudogene TRBV3-2) combines with J gene TRBJ1-5; no firm D call. The CDR3 DNA reads TGTGCCAGCAGCCAACGAGGGCAGCCCCAGCATTTT. It is translated as CASSQRGQPQHF.